This T cell receptor beta chain is from a study of T-cell reconstitution after alpha-beta-depleted transplantation in children. Using unique molecular identifiers, the investigators prepared the TCRbeta library. TCRdb redid the calling of the PCR reads with MiXCR, one entry per CDR3 protein. Seen here are approximately 420,000 distinct CDR3 sequences, approximately 10% observed once, and the top ten hold 5% to 6.5%. The clonotype comes from a human donor who donated a stem cell graft to a child with acute myeloid leukemia. This specimen was PBMCs from the stem cell graft donor, taken from the stem cell graft.

CDR3 DNA sequence: TGTGCCAGCAGTTACTCAATAGGGGGTAGCAATCAGCCCCAGCATTTT. It codes for CASSYSIGGSNQPQHF. The chain is built from TRBV6-2 or TRBV6-3 and TRBJ1-5, with D possibly being TRBD1 (6 bases). V shed 0 bases and J shed 0 bases, with 9 bases lying between them. The CDR3 runs 16 residues. Germline CDR1 is MNHEY and CDR2 is SVGEGT.